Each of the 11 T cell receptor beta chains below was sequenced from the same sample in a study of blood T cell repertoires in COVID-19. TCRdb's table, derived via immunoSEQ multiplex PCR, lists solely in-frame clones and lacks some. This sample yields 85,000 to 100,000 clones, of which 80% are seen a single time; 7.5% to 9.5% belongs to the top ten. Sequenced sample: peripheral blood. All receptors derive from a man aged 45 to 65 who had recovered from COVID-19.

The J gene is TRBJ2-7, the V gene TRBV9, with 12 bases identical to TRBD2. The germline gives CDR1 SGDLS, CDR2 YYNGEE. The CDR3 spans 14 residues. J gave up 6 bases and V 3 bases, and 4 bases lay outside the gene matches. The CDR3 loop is CASSDLAGGSEQYF. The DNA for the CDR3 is TGTGCCAGCAGCGACCTAGCGGGAGGGTCCGAGCAGTACTTC.

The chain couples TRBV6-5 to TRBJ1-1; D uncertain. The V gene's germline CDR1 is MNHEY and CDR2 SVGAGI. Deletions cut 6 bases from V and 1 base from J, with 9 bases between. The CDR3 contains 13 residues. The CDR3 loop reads CASRTDKNTEAFF. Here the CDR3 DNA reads TGTGCCAGCAGAACCGACAAGAACACTGAAGCTTTCTTT.

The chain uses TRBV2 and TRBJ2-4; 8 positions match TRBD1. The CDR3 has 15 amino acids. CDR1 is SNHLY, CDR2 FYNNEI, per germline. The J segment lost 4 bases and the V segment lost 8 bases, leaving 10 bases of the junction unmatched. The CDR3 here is CASSQVGQGKNIQYF. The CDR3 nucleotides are TGTGCCAGCTCCCAAGTAGGACAGGGTAAAAACATTCAGTACTTC. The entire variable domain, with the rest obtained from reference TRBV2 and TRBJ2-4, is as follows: EPEVTQTPSHQVTQMGQEVILRCVPISNHLYFYWYRQILGQKVEFLVSFYNNEISEKSEIFDDQFSVERPDGSNFTLKIRSTKLEDSAMYFCASSQVGQGKNIQYFGAGTRLSVL.

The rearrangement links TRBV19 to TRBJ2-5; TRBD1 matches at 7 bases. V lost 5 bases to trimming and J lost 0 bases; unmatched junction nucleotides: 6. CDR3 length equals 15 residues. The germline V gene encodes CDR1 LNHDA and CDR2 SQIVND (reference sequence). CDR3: CASSVLTGNQETQYF. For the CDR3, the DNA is TGTGCCAGTAGTGTCCTGACAGGGAACCAAGAGACCCAGTACTTC.

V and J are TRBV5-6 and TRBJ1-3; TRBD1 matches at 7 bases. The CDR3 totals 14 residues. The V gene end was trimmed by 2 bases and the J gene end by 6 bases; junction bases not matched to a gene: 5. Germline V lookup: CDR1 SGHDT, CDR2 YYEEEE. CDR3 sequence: CASSLQGKENTIYF. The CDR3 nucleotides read TGTGCCAGCAGCTTACAGGGGAAGGAAAACACCATATATTTT.

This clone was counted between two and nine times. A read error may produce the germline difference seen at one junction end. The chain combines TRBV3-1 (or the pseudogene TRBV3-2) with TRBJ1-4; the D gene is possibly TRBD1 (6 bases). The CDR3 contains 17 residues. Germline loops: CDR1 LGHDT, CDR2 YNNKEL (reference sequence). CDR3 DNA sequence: TGTGCCAGCAGCCAGGACCGCAGGGGCTACACTAAGGAAAAACTGTTTTTT. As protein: CASSQDRRGYTKEKLFF.

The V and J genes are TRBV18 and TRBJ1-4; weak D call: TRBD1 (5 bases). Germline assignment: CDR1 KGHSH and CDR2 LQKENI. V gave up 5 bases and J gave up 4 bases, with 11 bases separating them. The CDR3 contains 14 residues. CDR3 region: CASSSRQLNEKLFF. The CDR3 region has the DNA TGTGCCAGCTCATCCCGACAGCTTAATGAAAAACTGTTTTTT.

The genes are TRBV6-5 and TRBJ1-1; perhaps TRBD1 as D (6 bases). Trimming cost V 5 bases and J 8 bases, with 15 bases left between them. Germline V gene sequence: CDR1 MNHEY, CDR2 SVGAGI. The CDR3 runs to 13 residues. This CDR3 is CASSRLTGLEAFF. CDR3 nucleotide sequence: TGTGCCAGCAGTCGGCTCACAGGGTTAGAAGCTTTCTTT.

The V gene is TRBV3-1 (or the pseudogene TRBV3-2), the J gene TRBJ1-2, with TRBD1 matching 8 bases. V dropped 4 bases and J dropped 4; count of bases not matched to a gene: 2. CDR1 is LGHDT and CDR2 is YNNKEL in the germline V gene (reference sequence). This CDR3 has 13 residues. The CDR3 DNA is TGTGCCAGCAGCCCCGGACAGGGCTATGGCTACACCTTC. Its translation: CASSPGQGYGYTF.

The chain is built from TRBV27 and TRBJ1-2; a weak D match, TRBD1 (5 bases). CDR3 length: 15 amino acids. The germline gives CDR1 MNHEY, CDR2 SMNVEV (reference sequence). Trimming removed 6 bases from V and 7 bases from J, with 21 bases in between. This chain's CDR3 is CASSPIGGDGGGYTF. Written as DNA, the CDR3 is TGTGCCAGCAGCCCTATCGGGGGTGACGGGGGTGGCTACACCTTC.

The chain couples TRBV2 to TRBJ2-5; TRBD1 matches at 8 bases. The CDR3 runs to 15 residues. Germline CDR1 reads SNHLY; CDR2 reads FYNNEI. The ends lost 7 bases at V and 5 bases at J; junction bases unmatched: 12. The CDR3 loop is CASTFTGQGVETQYF. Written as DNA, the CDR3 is TGTGCCAGCACCTTCACCGGACAGGGTGTCGAGACCCAGTACTTC.